This TCR beta chain came from a study of CD8+CD57+ T cells in acquired aplastic anemia (dated by TCRdb to 2017 to 2018). Study-wide context: Extracted DNA from sorted CD4+ and CD8+ cells averaged around 3.3 ug, ranging from 0.2 to 27.4 ug. Overall results and qualifications from the work: Patients and healthy controls showed no significant difference in CD8+ Simpson's diversity (P=0.060). Although roughly 29 CD8+ CDR3 sequences were shared by patients and controls, these sequences appeared highly expressed in patients and within the immunodominant clones of patients.

This clonotype turned up a few times. Its antigen target is currently unknown. No base qualities exist here, and no much larger clone lies one base off it. The study deep-sequenced TCR repertoires of sorted CD4+ and CD8+ blood T cells from severe aplastic anemia patients and healthy subjects. Ficoll-Paque density gradient centrifugation was used to isolate peripheral blood mononuclear cells. CD4+ and CD8+ T cells were sorted by FACS or magnetic beads before DNA extraction. Profiling of TCR beta VDJ combinations and CDR3 sequences used genomic DNA as the template. TCR repertoire sequencing was run on an Illumina HiSeq 2000. From the authors' description of their analysis: Repertoires were assessed using TRBV/TRBJ rearrangement plots, CDR3 size and DJ length profiles, and Simpson's diversity index. Whichever DNA sequence was most abundant in the deep sequencing data was defined as the immunodominant clone. CDR3 amino acid sequences were checked for sharing across subjects and were also compared against the VDJdb database and published repertoires. TCRdb passed the public sequencing reads through fastp at Q25 and MiXCR, retaining productive beta sequences. Records with the same CDR3 protein are collapsed into one entry carrying the most frequent genes and DNA. None of the V and J calls come from the authors' own analysis; TCRdb made them. Present in this sample are 200,000 or so distinct CDR3 sequences, roughly 64% of which were seen just once. Roughly 50% of the sample is in the top ten clones.

V is pruned by 1 base and J by 5 bases, leaving 0 bases of the junction without a gene match. The CDR3 has 14 amino acids, counting the end cysteine and phenylalanine. Of all the DNA, just the CDR3 is kept, 42 bases in frame from base 1. Looking up the germline V gene (reference sequence) yields CDR1 DFQATT and CDR2 SNEGSKA. The receptor's source is a human donor with severe aplastic anemia or a healthy control (not recorded which). The chain uses TRBV20-1 and TRBJ2-5, with TRBD2 matching 14 junction bases. Sequenced material: sorted CD4+, CD8+, or CD8+CD57+ T cells (not recorded which) from PBMCs. In nucleotides, the sequence is TGCAGTGCTAGAGGGACTAGCGGGAGGGAGACCCAGTACTTC. This translates into CSARGTSGRETQYF.